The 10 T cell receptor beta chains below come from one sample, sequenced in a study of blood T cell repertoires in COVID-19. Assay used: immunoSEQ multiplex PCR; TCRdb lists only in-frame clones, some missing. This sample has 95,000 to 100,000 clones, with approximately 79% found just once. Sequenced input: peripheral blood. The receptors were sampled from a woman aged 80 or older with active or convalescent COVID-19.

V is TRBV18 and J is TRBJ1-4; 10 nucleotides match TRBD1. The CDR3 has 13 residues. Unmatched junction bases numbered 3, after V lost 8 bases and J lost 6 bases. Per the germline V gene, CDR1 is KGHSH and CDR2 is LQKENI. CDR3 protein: CASTGTGDEKLFF. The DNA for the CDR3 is TGTGCCAGCACCGGGACAGGGGATGAAAAACTGTTTTTT.

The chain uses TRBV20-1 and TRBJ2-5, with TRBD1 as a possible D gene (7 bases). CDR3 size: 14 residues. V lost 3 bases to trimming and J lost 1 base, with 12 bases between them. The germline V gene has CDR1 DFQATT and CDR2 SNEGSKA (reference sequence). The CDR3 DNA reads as TGCAGTGCTAGTGCGGGACAGCTCCAAGAGACCCAGTACTTC. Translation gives CSASAGQLQETQYF.

This chain's CDR3 is CASSLAAGTVSSGANVLTF. DNA of the CDR3: TGCGCCAGCAGCTTGGCTGCGGGGACAGTCAGCTCTGGGGCCAACGTCCTGACTTTC. The chain uses TRBV5-1 and TRBJ2-6; TRBD1 might be the D (7 bases). Germline V gives CDR1 SGHRS, CDR2 YFSETQ. This CDR3 comprises 19 residues. V lost 0 bases, J lost 0 bases, and 16 bases lay in between.

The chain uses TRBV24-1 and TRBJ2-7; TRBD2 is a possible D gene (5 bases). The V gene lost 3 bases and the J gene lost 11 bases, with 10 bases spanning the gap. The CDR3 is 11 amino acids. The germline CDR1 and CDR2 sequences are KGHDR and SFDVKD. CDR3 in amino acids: CATSDEPREYF. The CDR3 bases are TGTGCCACCAGTGATGAGCCGAGGGAGTACTTC.

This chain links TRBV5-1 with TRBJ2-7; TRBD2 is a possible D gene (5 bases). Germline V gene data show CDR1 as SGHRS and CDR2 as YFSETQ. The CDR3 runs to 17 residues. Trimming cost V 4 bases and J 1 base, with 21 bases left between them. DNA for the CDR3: TGCGCCAGCAGCCCGGGTCCGGGAACTAGTCAGTCCTACGAGCAGTACTTC. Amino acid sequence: CASSPGPGTSQSYEQYF.

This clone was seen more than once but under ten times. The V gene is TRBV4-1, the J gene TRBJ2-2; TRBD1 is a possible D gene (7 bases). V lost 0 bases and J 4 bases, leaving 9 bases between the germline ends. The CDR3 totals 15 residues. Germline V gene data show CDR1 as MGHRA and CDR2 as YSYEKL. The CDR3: CASSQDQGGTGELFF. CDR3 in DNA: TGCGCCAGCAGCCAAGATCAGGGGGGCACCGGGGAGCTGTTTTTT.

The CDR3: CSAGTDRYEKLFF. The CDR3 coding sequence is TGCAGCGCGGGGACAGATAGATATGAAAAACTGTTTTTT. V gene TRBV29-1 combines with J gene TRBJ1-4; TRBD1 matches at 7 bases. Trimming at V came to 7 bases and at J to 6 bases, leaving 8 bases not matched to a gene. Looked up from germline, CDR1 is SQVTM and CDR2 is ANQGSEA. The CDR3 has 13 amino acids.

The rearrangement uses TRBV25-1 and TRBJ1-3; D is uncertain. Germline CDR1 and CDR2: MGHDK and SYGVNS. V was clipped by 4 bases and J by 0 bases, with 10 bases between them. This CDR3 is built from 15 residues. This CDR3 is CASSGADGSGNTIYF. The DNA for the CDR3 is TGTGCCAGCAGTGGGGCAGACGGCTCTGGAAACACCATATATTTT.

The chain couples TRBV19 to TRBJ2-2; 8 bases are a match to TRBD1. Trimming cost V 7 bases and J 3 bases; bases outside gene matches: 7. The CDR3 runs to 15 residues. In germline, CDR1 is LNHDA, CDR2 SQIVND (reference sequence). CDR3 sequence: CASITRTGYTGELFF. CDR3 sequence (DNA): TGTGCCAGTATTACCCGGACAGGGTACACCGGGGAGCTGTTTTTT.

The CDR3 region is CASSLFGGLQETQYF. DNA for the CDR3: TGTGCCAGCAGCCTGTTCGGGGGACTTCAAGAGACCCAGTACTTC. The chain links TRBV7-3 to TRBJ2-5, with D tentatively TRBD2 (6 bases). CDR3 length: 15 amino acids. CDR1 and CDR2 from the germline V gene are SGHTA and FQGTGA. Trimming removed 5 bases from V and 2 bases from J, with 15 bases in between.